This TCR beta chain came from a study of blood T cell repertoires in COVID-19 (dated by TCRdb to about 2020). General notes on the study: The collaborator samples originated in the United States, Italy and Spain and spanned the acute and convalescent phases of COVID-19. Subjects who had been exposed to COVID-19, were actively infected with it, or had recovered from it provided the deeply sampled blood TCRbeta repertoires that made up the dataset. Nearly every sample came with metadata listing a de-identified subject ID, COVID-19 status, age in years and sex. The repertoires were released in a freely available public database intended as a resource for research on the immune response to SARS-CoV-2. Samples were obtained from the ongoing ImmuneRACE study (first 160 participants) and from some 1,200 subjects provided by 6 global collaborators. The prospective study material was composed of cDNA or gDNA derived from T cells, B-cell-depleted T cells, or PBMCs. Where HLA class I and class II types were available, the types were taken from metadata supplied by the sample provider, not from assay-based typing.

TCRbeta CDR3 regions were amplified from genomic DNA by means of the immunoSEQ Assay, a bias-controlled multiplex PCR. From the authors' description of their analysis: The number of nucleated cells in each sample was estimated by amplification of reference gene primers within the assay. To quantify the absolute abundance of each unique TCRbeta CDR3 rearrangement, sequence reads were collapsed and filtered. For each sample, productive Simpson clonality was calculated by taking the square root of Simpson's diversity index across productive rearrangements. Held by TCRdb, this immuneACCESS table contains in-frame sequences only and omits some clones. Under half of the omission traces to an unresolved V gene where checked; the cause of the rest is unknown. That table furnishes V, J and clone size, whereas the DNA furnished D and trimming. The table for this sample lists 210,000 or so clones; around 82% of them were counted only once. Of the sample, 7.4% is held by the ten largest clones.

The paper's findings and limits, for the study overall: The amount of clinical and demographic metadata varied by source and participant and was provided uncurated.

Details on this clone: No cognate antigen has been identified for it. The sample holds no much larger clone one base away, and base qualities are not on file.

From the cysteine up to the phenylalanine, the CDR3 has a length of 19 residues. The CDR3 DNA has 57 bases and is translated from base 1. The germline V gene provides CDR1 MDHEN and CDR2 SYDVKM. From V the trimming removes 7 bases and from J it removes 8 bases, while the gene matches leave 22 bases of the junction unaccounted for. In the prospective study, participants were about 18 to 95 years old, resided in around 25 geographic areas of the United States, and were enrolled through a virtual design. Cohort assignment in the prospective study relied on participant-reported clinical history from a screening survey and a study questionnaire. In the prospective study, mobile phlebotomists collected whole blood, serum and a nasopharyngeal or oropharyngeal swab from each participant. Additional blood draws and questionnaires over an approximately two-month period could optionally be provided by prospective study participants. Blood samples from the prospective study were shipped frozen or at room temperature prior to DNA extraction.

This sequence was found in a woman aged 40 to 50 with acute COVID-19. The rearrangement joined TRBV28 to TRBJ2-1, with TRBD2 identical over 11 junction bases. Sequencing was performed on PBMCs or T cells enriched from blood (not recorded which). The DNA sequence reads TGTGCCAGCACCTTTAACCCCCTCGGGTTTGGTAGCGGGAGGGATGAGCAGTTCTTC. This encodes CASTFNPLGFGSGRDEQFF.